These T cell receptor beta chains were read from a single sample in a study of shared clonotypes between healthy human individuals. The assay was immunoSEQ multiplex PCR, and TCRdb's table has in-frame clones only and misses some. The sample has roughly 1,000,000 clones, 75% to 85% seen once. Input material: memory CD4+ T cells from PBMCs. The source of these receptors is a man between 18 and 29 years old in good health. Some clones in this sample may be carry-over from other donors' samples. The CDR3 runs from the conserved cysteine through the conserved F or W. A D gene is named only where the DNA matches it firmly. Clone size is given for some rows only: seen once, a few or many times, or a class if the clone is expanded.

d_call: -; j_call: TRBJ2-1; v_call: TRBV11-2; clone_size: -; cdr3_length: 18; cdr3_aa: CASSGTGRLVPTTNEQFF; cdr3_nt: TGTGCCAGCAGCGGTACCGGGCGACTAGTTCCGACTACCAATGAGCAGTTCTTC
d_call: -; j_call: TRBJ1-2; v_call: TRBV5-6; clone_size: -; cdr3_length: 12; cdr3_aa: CASSLTNYGYTF; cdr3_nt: TGTGCCAGCAGCTTAACTAACTATGGCTACACCTTC
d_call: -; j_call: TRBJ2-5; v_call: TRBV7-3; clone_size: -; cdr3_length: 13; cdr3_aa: CASSIRAQETQYF; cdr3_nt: TGTGCCAGCAGCATCCGGGCCCAAGAGACCCAGTACTTC
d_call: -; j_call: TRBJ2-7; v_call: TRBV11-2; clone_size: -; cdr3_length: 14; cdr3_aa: CASSLGGQLYEQYF; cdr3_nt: TGTGCCAGCAGCTTAGGGGGACAACTTTACGAGCAGTACTTC
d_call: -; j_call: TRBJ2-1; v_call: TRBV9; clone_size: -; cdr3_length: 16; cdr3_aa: CASSGRGSHSYNEQFF; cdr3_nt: TGTGCCAGCAGCGGAAGAGGCTCCCACTCCTACAATGAGCAGTTCTTC
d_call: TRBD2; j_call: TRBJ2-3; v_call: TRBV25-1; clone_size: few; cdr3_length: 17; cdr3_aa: CASSGGTSFSSTDTQYF; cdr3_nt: TGTGCCAGCAGTGGGGGGACTAGCTTTTCTAGCACAGATACGCAGTATTTT
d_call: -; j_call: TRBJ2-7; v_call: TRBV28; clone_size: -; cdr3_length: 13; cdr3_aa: CASKEGGPYEQYF; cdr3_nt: TGTGCCAGTAAAGAGGGGGGACCCTACGAGCAGTACTTC
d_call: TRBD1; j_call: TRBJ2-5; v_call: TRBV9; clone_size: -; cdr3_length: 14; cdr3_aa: CASSPTGGAETQYF; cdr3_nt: TGTGCCAGCAGCCCCACAGGGGGCGCTGAGACCCAGTACTTC
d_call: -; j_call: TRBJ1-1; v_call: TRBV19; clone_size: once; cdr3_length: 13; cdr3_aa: CASSGYLNTEAFF; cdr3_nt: TGTGCCAGTTCAGGGTACTTGAACACTGAAGCTTTCTTT
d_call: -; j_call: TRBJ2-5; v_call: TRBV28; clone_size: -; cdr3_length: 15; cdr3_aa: CASSSTSSGTWAQYF; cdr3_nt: TGTGCCAGCAGTTCCACGAGTAGCGGAACTTGGGCCCAGTACTTC
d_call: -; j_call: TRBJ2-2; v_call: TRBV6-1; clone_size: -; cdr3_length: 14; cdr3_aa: CASKGGSNTGELFF; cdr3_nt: TGTGCCAGCAAGGGGGGGTCGAACACCGGGGAGCTGTTTTTT
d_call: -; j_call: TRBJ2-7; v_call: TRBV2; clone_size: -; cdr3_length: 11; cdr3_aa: CASSLTYEQYF; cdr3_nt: TGTGCCAGCAGTTTGACATACGAGCAGTACTTC
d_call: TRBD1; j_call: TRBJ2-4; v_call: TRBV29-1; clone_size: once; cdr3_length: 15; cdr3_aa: CSVTTGVRSQNIQYF; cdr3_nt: TGCAGCGTCACGACAGGGGTGAGGTCCCAAAACATTCAGTACTTC
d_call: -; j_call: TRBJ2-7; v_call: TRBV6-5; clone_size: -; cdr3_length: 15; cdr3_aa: CASSYIGRVAYEQYF; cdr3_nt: TGTGCCAGCAGTTACATAGGACGAGTAGCCTACGAGCAGTACTTC
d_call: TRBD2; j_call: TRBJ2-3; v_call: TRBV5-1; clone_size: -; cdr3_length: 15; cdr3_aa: CASSLAGGQTGPQYF; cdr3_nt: TGCGCCAGCAGCCTAGCGGGAGGGCAAACAGGGCCGCAGTATTTT
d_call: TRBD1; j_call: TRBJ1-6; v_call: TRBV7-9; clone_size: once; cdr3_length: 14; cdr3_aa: CASSFGTGDSPLHF; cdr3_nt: TGTGCCAGCAGCTTCGGGACAGGGGATTCACCCCTCCACTTT
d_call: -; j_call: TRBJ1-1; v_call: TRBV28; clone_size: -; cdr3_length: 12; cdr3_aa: CASSRKGGEAFF; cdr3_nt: TGTGCCAGCAGCCGCAAAGGTGGTGAAGCTTTCTTT
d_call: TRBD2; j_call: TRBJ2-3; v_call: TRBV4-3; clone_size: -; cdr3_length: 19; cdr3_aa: CASSQDWGHAGGRTDTQYF; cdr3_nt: TGCGCCAGCAGCCAAGACTGGGGTCATGCGGGAGGAAGGACAGATACGCAGTATTTT
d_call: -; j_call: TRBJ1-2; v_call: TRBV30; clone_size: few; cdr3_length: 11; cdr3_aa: CAWSQGSGYTF; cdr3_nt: TGTGCCTGGAGTCAGGGATCAGGCTACACCTTC
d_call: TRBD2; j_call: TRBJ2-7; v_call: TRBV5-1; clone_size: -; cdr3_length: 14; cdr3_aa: CASRTSGNSYEQYF; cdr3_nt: TGCGCCAGCAGAACTAGCGGAAACTCCTACGAGCAGTACTTC
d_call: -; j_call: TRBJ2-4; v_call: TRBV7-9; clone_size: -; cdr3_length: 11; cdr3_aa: CASSSENIQYF; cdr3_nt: TGTGCCAGCAGCTCGGAAAACATTCAGTACTTC
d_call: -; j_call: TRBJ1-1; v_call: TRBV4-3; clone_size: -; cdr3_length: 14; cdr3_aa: CASSPTGVGTEAFF; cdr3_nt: TGCGCCAGCAGCCCGACAGGTGTGGGGACTGAAGCTTTCTTT
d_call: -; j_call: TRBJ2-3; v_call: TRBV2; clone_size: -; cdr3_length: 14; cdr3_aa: CASSEGQGGDTQYF; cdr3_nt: TGTGCCAGCAGTGAAGGGCAGGGTGGAGATACGCAGTATTTT
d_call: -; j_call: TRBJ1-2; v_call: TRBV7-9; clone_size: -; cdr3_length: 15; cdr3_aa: CASSLGAGGLYGYTF; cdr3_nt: TGTGCCAGCAGCTTAGGGGCCGGGGGCCTCTATGGCTACACCTTC
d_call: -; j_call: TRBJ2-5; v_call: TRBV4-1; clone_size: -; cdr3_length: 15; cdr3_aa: CASSQDEAPQETQYF; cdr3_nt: TGCGCCAGCAGCCAAGACGAGGCTCCACAAGAGACCCAGTACTTC
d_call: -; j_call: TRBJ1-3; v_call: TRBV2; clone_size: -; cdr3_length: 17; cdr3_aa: CASSYTSPTGSGNTIYF; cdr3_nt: TGTGCCAGCAGTTATACCTCCCCGACAGGCTCTGGAAACACCATATATTTT
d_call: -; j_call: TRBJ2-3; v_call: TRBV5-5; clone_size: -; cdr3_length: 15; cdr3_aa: CASSGTGTQAYTQYF; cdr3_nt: TGTGCCAGCAGCGGCACCGGGACCCAGGCGTATACGCAGTATTTT
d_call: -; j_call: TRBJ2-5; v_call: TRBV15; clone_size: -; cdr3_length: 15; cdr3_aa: CATSRDLRGGETQYF; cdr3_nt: TGTGCCACCAGCAGAGATTTGCGGGGAGGAGAGACCCAGTACTTC
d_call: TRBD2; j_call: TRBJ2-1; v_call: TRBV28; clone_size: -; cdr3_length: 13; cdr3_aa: CASRQLAEGEQFF; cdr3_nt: TGTGCCAGCAGACAACTAGCGGAGGGTGAGCAGTTCTTC
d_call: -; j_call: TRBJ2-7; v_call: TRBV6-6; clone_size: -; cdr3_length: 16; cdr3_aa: CASSKQLTGRSYEQYF; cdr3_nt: TGTGCCAGCAGCAAGCAACTGACAGGACGATCCTACGAGCAGTACTTC
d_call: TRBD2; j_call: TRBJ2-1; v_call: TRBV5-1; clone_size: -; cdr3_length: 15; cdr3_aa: CASTISGSSYNEQFF; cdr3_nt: TGCGCCAGCACTATTAGCGGGAGCTCCTACAATGAGCAGTTCTTC
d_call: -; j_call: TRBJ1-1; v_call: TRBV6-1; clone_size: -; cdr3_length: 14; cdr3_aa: CASRGRTGNTEAFF; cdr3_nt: TGTGCCAGCAGGGGAAGGACGGGGAACACTGAAGCTTTCTTT
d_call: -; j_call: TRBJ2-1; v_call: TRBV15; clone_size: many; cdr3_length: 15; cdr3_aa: CATSRDSSSANEQFF; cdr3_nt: TGTGCCACCAGCAGAGATTCTTCTAGCGCCAATGAGCAGTTCTTC
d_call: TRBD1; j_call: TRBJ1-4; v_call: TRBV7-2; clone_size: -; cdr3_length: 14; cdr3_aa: CASSPGTANEKLFF; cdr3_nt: TGTGCCAGCAGCCCCGGGACAGCTAATGAAAAACTGTTTTTT
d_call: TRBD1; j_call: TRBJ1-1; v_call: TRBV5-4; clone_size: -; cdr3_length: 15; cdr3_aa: CASSIPGQGSTEAFF; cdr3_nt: TGTGCCAGCAGCATTCCGGGACAGGGGAGTACTGAAGCTTTCTTT
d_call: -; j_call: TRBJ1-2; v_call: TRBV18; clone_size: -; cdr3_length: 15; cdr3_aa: CASSPSTEAYYGYTF; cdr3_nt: TGTGCCAGCTCACCATCTACAGAAGCCTACTATGGCTACACCTTC
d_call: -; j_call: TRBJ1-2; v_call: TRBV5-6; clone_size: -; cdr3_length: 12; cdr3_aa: CASSSPPGGYTF; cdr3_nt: TGTGCCAGCAGCTCCCCTCCGGGTGGCTACACCTTC
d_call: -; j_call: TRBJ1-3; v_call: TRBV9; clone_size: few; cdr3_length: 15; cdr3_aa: CASSGPGTSGNTIYF; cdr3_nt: TGTGCCAGCAGCGGACCAGGGACCTCTGGAAACACCATATATTTT
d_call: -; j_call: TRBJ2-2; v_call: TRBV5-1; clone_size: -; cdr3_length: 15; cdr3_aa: CASSLLGVGTGELFF; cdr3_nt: TGCGCCAGCAGCTTATTAGGGGTTGGGACCGGGGAGCTGTTTTTT
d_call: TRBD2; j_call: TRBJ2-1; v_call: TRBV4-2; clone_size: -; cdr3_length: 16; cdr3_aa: CASSQTETSGGNEQFF; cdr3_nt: TGTGCCAGCAGCCAGACCGAGACTAGCGGGGGCAATGAGCAGTTCTTC
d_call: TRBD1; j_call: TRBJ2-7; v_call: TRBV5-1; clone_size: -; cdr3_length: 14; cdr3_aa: CASTVQTGWGEQYF; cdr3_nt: TGCGCCAGCACCGTACAGACAGGGTGGGGCGAGCAGTACTTC
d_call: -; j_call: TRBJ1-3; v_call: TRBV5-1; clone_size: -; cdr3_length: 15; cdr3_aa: CASSSFGDSGNTIYF; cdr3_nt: TGCGCCAGCAGCTCCTTTGGGGACTCTGGAAACACCATATATTTT
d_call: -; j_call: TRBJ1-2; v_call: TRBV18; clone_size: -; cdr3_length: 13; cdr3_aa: CASSPAENYGYTF; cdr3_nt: TGTGCCAGCTCACCAGCAGAGAACTATGGCTACACCTTC
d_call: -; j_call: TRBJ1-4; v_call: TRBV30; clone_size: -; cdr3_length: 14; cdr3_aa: CAWSVFATNEKLFF; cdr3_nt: TGTGCCTGGAGTGTATTTGCAACTAATGAAAAACTGTTTTTT
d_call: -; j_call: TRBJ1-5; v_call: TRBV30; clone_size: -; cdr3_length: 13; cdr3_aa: CARTRDLNQPQHF; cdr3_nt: TGTGCCCGGACCCGGGACCTCAATCAGCCCCAGCATTTT
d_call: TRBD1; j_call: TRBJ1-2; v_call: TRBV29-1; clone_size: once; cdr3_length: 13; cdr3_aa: CSVPWDSHYGYTF; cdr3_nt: TGCAGCGTTCCGTGGGACAGTCACTATGGCTACACCTTC
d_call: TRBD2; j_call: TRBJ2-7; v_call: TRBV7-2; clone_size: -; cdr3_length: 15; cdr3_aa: CASSQISGGSYEQYF; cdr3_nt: TGTGCCAGCAGCCAAATCAGCGGGGGAAGCTACGAGCAGTACTTC